The clone carrying this TCR beta chain appeared a single time. What it binds is unknown. The data were taken from a study of OX40 agonist ivuxolimab in advanced cancers. Study-level information: As their treatment, patients were administered ivuxolimab, an agonistic anti-OX40 (CD134) antibody.

The assay was immunoSEQ multiplex PCR, and TCRdb's table has in-frame clones only and misses some. The table records about 96,000 clones, around 80% of them present only once. Germline CDR1 and CDR2: MNHEY and SVGAGI. Trimming removed 6 bases from V and 6 bases from J; junction bases left unmatched: 11. The CDR3 covers 15 residues. No patient had autoimmune disease or received systemic immunosuppression. Study results and limitations: The study observed clonal expansion of CD4+ and CD8+ blood T cells by week 6 at 0.1 to 3.0 mg/kg.

The rearrangement uses TRBV6-5 and TRBJ2-3; TRBD1 matches 8 bases. The sequencing here drew on CD4+ or CD8+ T cells sorted from blood, taken in a trial of the OX40 agonist ivuxolimab. The receptor was isolated from an adult with an advanced solid tumor such as melanoma, head and neck, liver or kidney cancer. CDR3 protein: CASRGTGGVSDTQYF. The CDR3 region has the DNA TGTGCCAGCAGGGGGACAGGCGGCGTTTCGGATACGCAGTATTTT.